The 6 T cell receptor beta chains given below trace back to one sample, sequenced in a study of blood T cell repertoires in COVID-19. Assay used: immunoSEQ multiplex PCR; TCRdb lists only in-frame clones, some missing. Of approximately 280,000 clones listed, around nine tenths were seen once; the top ten hold 4.6%. Sequences were obtained from peripheral blood. The receptors stem from a man aged 35-49 years with acute or convalescent COVID-19.

V usage is TRBV10-3 and J usage is TRBJ2-7; D is undetermined. Looked up from germline, CDR1 is ENHRY and CDR2 is SYGVKD. V shed 2 bases and J shed 0 bases, with 5 bases lying between them. This CDR3 is 13 amino acids long. The DNA for the CDR3 is TGTGCCATCAGTGAGGCCTACTCCTACGAGCAGTACTTC. Its protein is CAISEAYSYEQYF.

CDR3 nucleotides: TGTGCCACCAGCCTCAACCTTGTGACAGCGAACACCGGGGAGCTGTTTTTT. It specifies CATSLNLVTANTGELFF. The J gene is TRBJ2-2, the V gene TRBV15; perhaps TRBD1 as D (5 bases). The CDR3 sequence is 17 residues long. The germline V gene has CDR1 LNHNV and CDR2 YYDKDF (reference sequence). V shed 5 bases and J shed 0 bases, with 16 bases lying between them.

The table lists this clone with a count of one. The chain employs TRBV6-6 and TRBJ2-7, with no clear D. V dropped 6 bases and J dropped 3 bases, with 12 bases sitting between them. CDR1 is MNHNY, CDR2 SVGAGI, per germline (reference sequence). CDR3 length: 13 residues. Here the CDR3 DNA reads TGTGCCAGCAGCCTACCGACTGGCTACGAGCAGTACTTC. Translated: CASSLPTGYEQYF.

J is TRBJ1-1 and V is TRBV30; D not certain. Germline values: CDR1 GTSNPN, CDR2 SVGIG (reference sequence). The CDR3 runs to 13 residues. The V end lost 2 bases, the J end lost 5 bases, and 12 bases lay between the germline ends. The CDR3 coding sequence is TGTGCCTGGAGTTACGGGATGGGAACTGAAGCTTTCTTT. Translating it yields CAWSYGMGTEAFF.

This chain joins TRBV30 and TRBJ1-1; D call uncertain. V shed 0 bases and J shed 4 bases, with 9 bases lying between them. Germline assignment: CDR1 GTSNPN and CDR2 SVGIG (reference sequence). The CDR3 has 13 amino acids. CDR3 residues: CAWSVQHGTEAFF. The CDR3 bases are TGTGCCTGGAGTGTACAGCACGGCACTGAAGCTTTCTTT.

The chain recombines TRBV19 with TRBJ1-2; 7 nucleotides align to TRBD1. Losses at the gene ends were 2 bases for V and 3 bases for J; bases not matched to a gene: 0. Germline assignment: CDR1 LNHDA and CDR2 SQIVND (reference sequence). The CDR3 spans 13 residues. Written as DNA, the CDR3 is TGTGCCAGTAGTATAACAGGGGACTATGGCTACACCTTC. Its protein is CASSITGDYGYTF.